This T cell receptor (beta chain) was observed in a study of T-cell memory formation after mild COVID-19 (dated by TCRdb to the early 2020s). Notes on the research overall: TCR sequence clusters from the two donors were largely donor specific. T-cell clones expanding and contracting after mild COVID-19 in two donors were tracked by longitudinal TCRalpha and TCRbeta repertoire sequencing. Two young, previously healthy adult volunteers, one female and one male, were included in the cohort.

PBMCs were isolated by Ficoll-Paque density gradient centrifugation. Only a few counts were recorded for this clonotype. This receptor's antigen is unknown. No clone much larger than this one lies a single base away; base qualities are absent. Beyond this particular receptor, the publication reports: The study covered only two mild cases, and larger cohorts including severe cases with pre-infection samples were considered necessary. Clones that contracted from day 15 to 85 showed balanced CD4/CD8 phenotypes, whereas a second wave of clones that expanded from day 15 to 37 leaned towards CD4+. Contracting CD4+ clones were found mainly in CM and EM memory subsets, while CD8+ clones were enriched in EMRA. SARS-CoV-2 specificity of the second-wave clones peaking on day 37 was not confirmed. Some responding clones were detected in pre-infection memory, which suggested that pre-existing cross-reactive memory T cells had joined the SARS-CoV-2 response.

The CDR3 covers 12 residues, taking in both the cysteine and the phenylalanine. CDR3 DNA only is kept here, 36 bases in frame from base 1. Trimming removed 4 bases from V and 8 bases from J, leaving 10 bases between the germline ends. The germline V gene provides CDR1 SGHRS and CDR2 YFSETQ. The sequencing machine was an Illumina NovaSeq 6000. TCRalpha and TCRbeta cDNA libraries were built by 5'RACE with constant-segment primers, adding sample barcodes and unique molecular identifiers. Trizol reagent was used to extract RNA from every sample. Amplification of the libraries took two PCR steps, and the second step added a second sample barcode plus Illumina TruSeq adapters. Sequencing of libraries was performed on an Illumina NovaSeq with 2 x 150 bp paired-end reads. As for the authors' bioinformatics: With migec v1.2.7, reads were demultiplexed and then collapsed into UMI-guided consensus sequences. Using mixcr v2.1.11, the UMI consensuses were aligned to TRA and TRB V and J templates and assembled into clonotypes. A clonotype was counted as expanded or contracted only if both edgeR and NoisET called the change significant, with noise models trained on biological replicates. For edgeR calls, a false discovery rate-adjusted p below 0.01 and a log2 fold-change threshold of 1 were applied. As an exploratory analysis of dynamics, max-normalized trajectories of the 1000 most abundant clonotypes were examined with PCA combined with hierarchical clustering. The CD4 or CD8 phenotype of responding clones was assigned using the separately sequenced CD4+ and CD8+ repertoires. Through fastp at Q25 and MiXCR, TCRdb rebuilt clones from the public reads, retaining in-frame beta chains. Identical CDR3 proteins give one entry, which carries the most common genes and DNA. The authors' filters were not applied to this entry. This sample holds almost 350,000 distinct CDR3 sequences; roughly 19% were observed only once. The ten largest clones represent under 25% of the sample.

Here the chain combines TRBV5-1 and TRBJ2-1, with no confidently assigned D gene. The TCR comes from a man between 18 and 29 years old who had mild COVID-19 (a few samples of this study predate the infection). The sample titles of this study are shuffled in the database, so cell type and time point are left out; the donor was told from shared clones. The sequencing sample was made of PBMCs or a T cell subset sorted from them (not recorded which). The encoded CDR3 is CASSRNSDEQFF. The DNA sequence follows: TGCGCCAGCAGCCGCAACTCTGATGAGCAGTTCTTC.